This paragraph reports one T cell receptor (beta chain). As yet, its antigen is unknown. Making the bulk TCR libraries relied on previously described methods and listed TCR primers. Via MiXCR, TCRdb re-called the PCR reads, giving one row per CDR3 protein. The sample gives hundreds of thousands of distinct CDR3 sequences, over 25% of which show up once; about 0.81% is in the top ten. CDR1 and CDR2 from the germline V gene are SGDLS and YYNGEE. V shed 0 bases and J shed 1 base, with 8 bases lying between them. This CDR3 is 15 amino acids long. This record belongs to a study of molecular identifiers for immune sequencing clone quantification. General study findings and limits: Sizes of highly expanded clones could be underestimated through identical TCRs sharing a barcode.

Naive CD8 T cell sorting was performed on the CD8+CD4-CCR7+CD45RA+ phenotype. The receptor's source is a human donor in good health. Some libraries in this study had Jurkat cell RNA spiked in. J is TRBJ1-5 and V is TRBV9; possible D gene TRBD1, 5 bases. Sequencing input: naive CD8+ T cells from blood, with Jurkat cell RNA spiked in. As to subset: FACS-sorted CD8+CD4-CCR7+CD45RA+ naive T cells. For the CDR3, the DNA is TGTGCCAGCAGCGTAGAAGGGGCAAGCAATCAGCCCCAGCATTTT. Residues: CASSVEGASNQPQHF.